The rows below give T cell receptor beta chains drawn from one sample of a study of shared clonotypes between healthy human individuals. Profiling relied on immunoSEQ multiplex PCR, and the TCRdb table lists in-frame clones only, not all of them. Of millions of clones listed, 85% to 95% are singletons. Sequenced input: naive CD4+ T cells from PBMCs. The receptor source for this set is a man aged 18 to 29 in good health. Some clones in this sample may be carry-over from other donors' samples. The CDR3 runs from the conserved cysteine through the conserved F or W. A D gene is named only where the DNA matches it firmly. A row's size may be missing; if present it is once, few, many or a size class.

j_call clone_size d_call v_call cdr3_aa cdr3_nt
TRBJ2-5 . . TRBV19 CASSPQETQYF TGTGCCAGTAGTCCCCAAGAGACCCAGTACTTC
TRBJ2-1 . . TRBV15 CATSSNDILGRAKYNEQFF TGTGCCACCAGCAGCAACGATATCTTAGGAAGGGCTAAATACAATGAGCAGTTCTTC
TRBJ2-5 . . TRBV29-1 CSVLQRYQETQYF TGCAGCGTTTTACAGCGGTACCAAGAGACCCAGTACTTC
TRBJ1-5 . . TRBV5-5 CASSLFRDQPQHF TGTGCCAGCAGCTTGTTCAGGGATCAGCCCCAGCATTTT
TRBJ2-6 . TRBD1 TRBV29-1 CSVRQGAGANVLTF TGCAGCGTTAGACAGGGGGCTGGGGCCAACGTCCTGACTTTC
TRBJ1-1 . . TRBV29-1 CSVRGGLDSEAFF TGCAGTGTCAGAGGGGGGTTGGATTCTGAAGCTTTCTTT
TRBJ2-2 . TRBD1 TRBV19 CASQGQGNTGELFF TGTGCCAGTCAGGGACAGGGAAACACCGGGGAGCTGTTTTTT
TRBJ2-3 . TRBD2 TRBV5-1 CASSLVTSGRAPDTQYF TGCGCCAGCAGCTTGGTTACTAGCGGGAGGGCCCCCGATACGCAGTATTTT
TRBJ2-1 . TRBD1 TRBV5-1 CASSLLGQGAGNEQFF TGCGCCAGCAGCTTGCTAGGACAGGGGGCCGGCAATGAGCAGTTCTTC
TRBJ2-7 . . TRBV9 CASSASSGIHEQYF TGTGCCAGCAGCGCCAGCTCGGGAATCCACGAGCAGTACTTC
TRBJ2-3 . . TRBV5-1 CASSLGGGRSADTQYF TGCGCCAGCAGCTTAGGTGGGGGGAGGAGTGCAGATACGCAGTATTTT
TRBJ2-7 once . TRBV2 CASSDPRASYEQYF TGTGCCAGCAGTGACCCCAGGGCCTCCTACGAGCAGTACTTC
TRBJ2-7 . TRBD1 TRBV5-4 CASSLFRGTSYEQYF TGTGCCAGCAGCTTGTTCAGGGGGACCTCCTACGAGCAGTACTTC
TRBJ1-2 . . TRBV25-1 CASSESALGFGGRYGYTF TGTGCCAGCAGTGAATCTGCCTTAGGGTTTGGTGGGAGGTATGGCTACACCTTC
TRBJ1-4 . . TRBV27 CASSLKAFATNEKLFF TGTGCCAGCAGTTTAAAGGCCTTCGCAACTAATGAAAAACTGTTTTTT
TRBJ2-2 . . TRBV4-2 CASSQVEGRGVAGELFF TGTGCCAGCAGCCAAGTGGAGGGGAGAGGGGTCGCCGGGGAGCTGTTTTTT
TRBJ2-1 . . TRBV7-3 CASSSAQDSLGYNEQFF TGTGCCAGCAGCTCCGCTCAAGACTCATTAGGTTACAATGAGCAGTTCTTC
TRBJ2-2 . TRBD2 TRBV2 CASSSGANTGELFF TGTGCCAGCAGTAGCGGGGCGAACACCGGGGAGCTGTTTTTT
TRBJ1-3 . . TRBV28 CASSSVNSGNTIYF TGTGCCAGCAGCTCAGTGAACTCTGGAAACACCATATATTTT
TRBJ2-7 . . TRBV5-1 CASSLVGDSYEQYF TGCGCCAGCAGCTTGGTCGGAGACTCCTACGAGCAGTACTTC
TRBJ1-2 . TRBD1 TRBV2 CASSGQGWTYGYTF TGTGCCAGCAGTGGACAGGGTTGGACCTATGGCTACACCTTC
TRBJ2-7 once . TRBV15 CATSRERGGRGRMDPYEQYF TGTGCCACCAGCAGAGAGAGGGGGGGCAGGGGACGGATGGACCCCTACGAGCAGTACTTC
TRBJ2-7 . TRBD1 TRBV28 CASGYPGQSREQYF TGTGCCAGCGGCTACCCGGGACAGAGTCGCGAGCAGTACTTC
TRBJ2-2 . . TRBV18 CASSRQGIANTGELFF TGTGCCAGCTCACGGCAGGGAATTGCGAACACCGGGGAGCTGTTTTTT
TRBJ1-4 . TRBD1 TRBV27 CASSPDRGINEKLFF TGTGCCAGCAGTCCCGACAGGGGAATTAATGAAAAACTGTTTTTT
TRBJ2-3 . TRBD1 TRBV19 CASSPNHGTGAQVAQYF TGTGCCAGTAGTCCGAATCACGGGACAGGGGCTCAGGTGGCGCAGTATTTT
TRBJ2-3 . TRBD2 TRBV9 CASSAPLLAGGSTDTQYF TGTGCCAGCAGCGCCCCCCTGTTGGCGGGGGGATCCACAGATACGCAGTATTTT
TRBJ1-1 . TRBD1 TRBV29-1 CSAARPRRGVATEAFF TGCAGCGCCGCAAGACCCCGCAGGGGGGTGGCCACTGAAGCTTTCTTT
TRBJ2-2 . . TRBV5-4 CASTSLGTGELFF TGTGCCAGCACCTCGCTTGGCACCGGGGAGCTGTTTTTT
TRBJ1-2 . . TRBV7-2 CASSPPQTDANYGYTF TGTGCCAGCAGCCCTCCACAGACGGACGCTAACTATGGCTACACCTTC
TRBJ2-5 . TRBD2 TRBV14 CASSQGTSADTQYF TGTGCCAGCAGCCAAGGGACTAGCGCGGACACCCAGTACTTC
TRBJ2-7 . TRBD2 TRBV6-1 CATRTSHYEQYF TGTGCCACCCGGACTAGCCACTACGAGCAGTACTTC
TRBJ1-6 . . TRBV5-6 CASSLIQGTSPLHF TGTGCCAGCAGCTTGATACAGGGTACTTCACCCCTCCACTTT
TRBJ2-7 . TRBD1 TRBV28 CASRAGTGGLYEQYF TGTGCCAGCAGAGCCGGGACAGGGGGATTATACGAGCAGTACTTC
TRBJ1-5 . . TRBV5-1 CASSLVGGPLTDQHF TGCGCCAGCAGCTTGGTCGGGGGGCCACTCACGGACCAGCATTTT
TRBJ1-2 . . TRBV19 CASSTHSLPYGYTF TGTGCCAGTAGTACCCACAGCTTACCCTATGGCTACACCTTC
TRBJ2-7 . TRBD2 TRBV7-2 CASSLTSGKNYEQYF TGTGCCAGCAGCTTAACCAGCGGGAAGAATTACGAGCAGTACTTC
TRBJ2-3 . . TRBV7-3 CASSLTVPDTQYF TGTGCCAGCAGCTTAACGGTCCCAGATACGCAGTATTTT
TRBJ2-3 . . TRBV11-1 CASSLGEADTQYF TGTGCCAGCAGCTTGGGGGAAGCAGATACGCAGTATTTT
TRBJ1-1 once . TRBV11-3 CASSAGWGVPNPENTEAFF TGTGCCAGCAGCGCGGGGTGGGGGGTTCCTAACCCCGAAAACACTGAAGCTTTCTTT
TRBJ2-7 . TRBD2 TRBV7-2 CASSFGLAVAYEQYF TGTGCCAGCAGCTTTGGACTAGCGGTTGCCTACGAGCAGTACTTC
TRBJ1-5 . . TRBV28 CASRGGTNQPQHF TGTGCCAGCAGAGGGGGAACCAATCAGCCCCAGCATTTT
TRBJ1-2 . TRBD1 TRBV6-1 CASSAGTGGANYGYTF TGTGCCAGCAGTGCCGGGACAGGGGGCGCGAACTATGGCTACACCTTC
TRBJ2-7 . . TRBV28 CASSTVGGSSYEQYF TGTGCCAGCAGTACTGTAGGTGGTAGTTCATACGAGCAGTACTTC
TRBJ1-2 . TRBD1 TRBV5-6 CASSLGTGRANYGYTF TGTGCCAGCAGCTTGGGGACAGGGAGAGCTAACTATGGCTACACCTTC
TRBJ2-5 . . TRBV27 CASSFNGRQETQYF TGTGCCAGCAGTTTTAACGGACGCCAAGAGACCCAGTACTTC
TRBJ2-7 . TRBD1 TRBV7-8 CASSLVQGAGEQYF TGTGCCAGCAGCTTAGTACAGGGGGCAGGCGAGCAGTACTTC
TRBJ2-7 . . TRBV28 CASSRPSMGAGEQYF TGTGCCAGCAGTCGCCCCTCGATGGGGGCAGGGGAGCAGTACTTC
TRBJ2-7 . . TRBV28 CASSLYRGPYEQYF TGTGCCAGCAGTTTATACCGGGGTCCCTACGAGCAGTACTTC
TRBJ1-5 . . TRBV9 CASSVEGSDQPQHF TGTGCCAGCAGCGTAGAGGGTAGCGATCAGCCCCAGCATTTT